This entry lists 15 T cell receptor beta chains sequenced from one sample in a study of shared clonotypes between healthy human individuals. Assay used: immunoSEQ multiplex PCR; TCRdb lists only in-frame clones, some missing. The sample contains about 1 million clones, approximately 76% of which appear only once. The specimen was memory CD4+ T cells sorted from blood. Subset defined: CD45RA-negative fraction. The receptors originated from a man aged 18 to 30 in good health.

The CDR3, as DNA: TGTGCCAGCAGTTACTTCCCAGGGGGCACTGAAAAACTGTTTTTT. Amino acid sequence: CASSYFPGGTEKLFF. The chain links TRBV6-6 to TRBJ1-4; 8 nucleotides match TRBD1. Germline V lookup: CDR1 MNHNY, CDR2 SVGAGI (reference sequence). The trim removed 1 base at V and 7 bases at J, leaving 5 bases unmatched. There are 15 residues in the CDR3.

The CDR3 bases are TGCGCCAGCAGTGAGGCGGGGCAGGGGATTCAGTACTTC. The encoded protein is CASSEAGQGIQYF. V and J are TRBV10-1 and TRBJ2-4; possibly TRBD1 or TRBD2 for D (6 bases each). The CDR3 has 13 amino acids. Germline values: CDR1 WNHNN, CDR2 SYGVQD (reference sequence). The germline V and J ends were trimmed by 2 bases and 10 bases, with 12 bases remaining between them.

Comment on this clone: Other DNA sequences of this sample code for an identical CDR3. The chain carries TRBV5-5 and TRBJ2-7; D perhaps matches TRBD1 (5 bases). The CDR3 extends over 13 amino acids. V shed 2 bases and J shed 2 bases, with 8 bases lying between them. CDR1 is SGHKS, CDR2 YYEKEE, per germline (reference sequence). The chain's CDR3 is CASSFTGTYEQYF. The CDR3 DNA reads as TGTGCCAGCAGCTTTACAGGAACCTACGAGCAGTACTTC. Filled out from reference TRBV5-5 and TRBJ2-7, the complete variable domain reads DAGVTQSPTHLIKTRGQQVTLRCSPISGHKSVSWYQQVLGQGPQFIFQYYEKEERGRGNFPDRFSARQFPNYSSELNVNALLLGDSALYLCASSFTGTYEQYFGPGTRLTVT.

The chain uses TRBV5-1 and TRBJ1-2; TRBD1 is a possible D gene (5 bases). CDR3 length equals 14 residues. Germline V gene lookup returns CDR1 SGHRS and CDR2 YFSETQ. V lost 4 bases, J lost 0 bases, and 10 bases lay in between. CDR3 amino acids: CASSPTGPNYGYTF. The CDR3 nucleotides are TGCGCCAGCAGCCCTACGGGGCCTAACTATGGCTACACCTTC.

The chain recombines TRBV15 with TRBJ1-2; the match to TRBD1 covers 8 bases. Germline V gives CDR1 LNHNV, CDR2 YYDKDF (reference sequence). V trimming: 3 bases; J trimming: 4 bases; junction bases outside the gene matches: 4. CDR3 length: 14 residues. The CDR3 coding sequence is TGTGCCACCAGCAGGCAGACAGGGGTCTATGGCTACACCTTC. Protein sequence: CATSRQTGVYGYTF.

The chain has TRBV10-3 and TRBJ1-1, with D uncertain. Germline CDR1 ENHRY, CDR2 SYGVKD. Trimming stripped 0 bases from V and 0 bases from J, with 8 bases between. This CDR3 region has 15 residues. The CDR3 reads CAISESIGVNTEAFF. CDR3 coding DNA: TGTGCCATCAGTGAGTCGATAGGTGTGAACACTGAAGCTTTCTTT.

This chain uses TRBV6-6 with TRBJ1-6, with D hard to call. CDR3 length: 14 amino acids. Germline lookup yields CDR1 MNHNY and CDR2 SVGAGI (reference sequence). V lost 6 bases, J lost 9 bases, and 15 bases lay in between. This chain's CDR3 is CASRDGWVGSPLHF. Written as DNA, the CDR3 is TGTGCCAGCAGAGACGGTTGGGTGGGTTCACCCCTCCACTTT.

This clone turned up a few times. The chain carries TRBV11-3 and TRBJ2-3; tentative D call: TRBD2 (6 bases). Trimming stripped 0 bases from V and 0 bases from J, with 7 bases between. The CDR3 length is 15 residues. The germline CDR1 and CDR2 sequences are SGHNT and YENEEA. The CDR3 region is CASSLDGTSTDTQYF. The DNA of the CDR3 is TGTGCCAGCAGCTTAGACGGGACTAGCACAGATACGCAGTATTTT.

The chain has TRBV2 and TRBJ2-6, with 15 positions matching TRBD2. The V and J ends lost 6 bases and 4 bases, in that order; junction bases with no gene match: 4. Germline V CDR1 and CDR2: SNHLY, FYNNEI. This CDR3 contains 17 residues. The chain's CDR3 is CASSMGLAGGGANVLTF. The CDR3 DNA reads TGTGCCAGCAGCATGGGACTAGCGGGGGGCGGGGCCAACGTCCTGACTTTC.

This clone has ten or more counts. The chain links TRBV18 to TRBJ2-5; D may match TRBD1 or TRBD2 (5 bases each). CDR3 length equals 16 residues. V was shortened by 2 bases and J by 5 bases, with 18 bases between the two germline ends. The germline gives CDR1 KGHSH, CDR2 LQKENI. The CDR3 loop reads CASSPAGTLAGETQYF. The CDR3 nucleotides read TGTGCCAGCTCACCAGCCGGGACCTTGGCTGGGGAGACCCAGTACTTC.

The CDR3 DNA is TGTGCCAGCAGCGTAGATTTGTCCGAGACCCAGTACTTC. Its translation is CASSVDLSETQYF. V gene TRBV9 combines with J gene TRBJ2-5, with D unclear. Trimming removed 0 bases at V and 5 bases at J, with 8 bases between. CDR1 and CDR2 (germline): SGDLS, YYNGEE. The CDR3 contains 13 residues. Supplemented by reference TRBV9 and TRBJ2-5, the full variable domain reads DSGVTQTPKHLITATGQRVTLRCSPRSGDLSVYWYQQSLDQGLQFLIQYYNGEERAKGNILERFSAQQFPDLHSELNLSSLELGDSALYFCASSVDLSETQYFGPGTRLLVL.

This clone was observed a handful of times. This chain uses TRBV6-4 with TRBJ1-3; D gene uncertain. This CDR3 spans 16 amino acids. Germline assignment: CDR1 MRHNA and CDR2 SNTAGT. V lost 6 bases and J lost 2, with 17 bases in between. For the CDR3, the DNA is TGTGCCAGCAGCGCTTGGGCAGCCCAAACTGGAAACACCATATATTTT. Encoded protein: CASSAWAAQTGNTIYF.

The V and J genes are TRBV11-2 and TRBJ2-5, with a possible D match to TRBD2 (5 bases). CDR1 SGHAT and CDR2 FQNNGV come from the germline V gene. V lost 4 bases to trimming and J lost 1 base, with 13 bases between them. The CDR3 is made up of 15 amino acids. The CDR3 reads CASSSGKKAQETQYF. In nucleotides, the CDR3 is TGTGCCAGCAGCTCCGGGAAGAAGGCCCAAGAGACCCAGTACTTC.

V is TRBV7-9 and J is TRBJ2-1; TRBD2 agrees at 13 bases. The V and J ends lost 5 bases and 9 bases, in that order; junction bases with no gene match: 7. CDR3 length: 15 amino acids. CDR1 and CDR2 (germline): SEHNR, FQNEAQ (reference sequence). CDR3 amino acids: CASSLRLAGGSEQFF. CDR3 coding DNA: TGTGCCAGCAGCCTACGACTAGCGGGGGGCAGTGAGCAGTTCTTC.

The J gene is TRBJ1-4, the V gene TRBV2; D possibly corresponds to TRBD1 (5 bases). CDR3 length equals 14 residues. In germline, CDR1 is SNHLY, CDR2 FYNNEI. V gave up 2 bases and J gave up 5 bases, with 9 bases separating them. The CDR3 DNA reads TGTGCCAGCAGTGAACAGGGAAGAAATGAAAAACTGTTTTTT. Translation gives CASSEQGRNEKLFF.